This TCR beta chain was obtained from a study of CD8 T cells in Susac syndrome. In its sample, this clonotype was seen once. Its antigen remains unknown. Germline loops: CDR1 ENHRY, CDR2 SYGVKD. CDR3 length equals 15 residues. The authors sequenced TCR beta from blood CD8+ and CD4+ T cells. Study-wide results and caveats: The number of individuals included in the study's TCR sequencing and HLA analysis was acknowledged as relatively small.

Reverse transcription used roughly 0.5 to 1 ug RNA and random hexamers. Multiplex immunoSEQ PCR targeted 54 Vbeta and 13 Jbeta TCR beta segments. A single record per CDR3 protein comes from TCRdb applying MiXCR to the immunoSEQ multiplex PCR reads. Here the sample spans 150,000 to 200,000 distinct CDR3 sequences, 80% to 95% being singletons. The chain links TRBV10-3 to TRBJ2-5; 8 bases match TRBD1. TRBJ2-7 explains the end of the DNA better; the J call may be wrong. The receptor comes from a human donor in good health. Sequencing input: CD4+ T cells from PBMCs. The CDR3 coding sequence is TGTGCCATCAGTCCCCCCGGGACAGGCTTGGGCGAGCAGTACTTC. Translating it yields CAISPPGTGLGEQYF.